The 28 T cell receptor beta chains below come from one sample, sequenced in a study of T cell responses to AZD1222 COVID-19 vaccine. Clones were read by immunoSEQ multiplex PCR, and TCRdb kept only the in-frame ones, dropping some. The repertoire holds roughly 76,000 clones, with 86% as singletons. The starting material was peripheral blood, obtained on day 0 of AZD1222 vaccination. The receptors derive from an adult in good health.

This chain uses TRBV9 with TRBJ2-1; TRBD1 might be the D (7 bases). The V gene's germline CDR1 is SGDLS and CDR2 YYNGEE. This CDR3 has 16 residues. Trimming took 0 bases from V and 0 from J, leaving 10 bases between them. The CDR3 sequence: CASSVGRGVSYNEQFF. The CDR3 DNA sequence: TGTGCCAGCAGCGTAGGCAGGGGGGTCTCCTACAATGAGCAGTTCTTC.

The chain recombines TRBV5-1 with TRBJ1-1; 9 positions match TRBD1. Germline V gives CDR1 SGHRS, CDR2 YFSETQ. V lost 0 bases, J lost 4 bases, and 4 bases stayed unmatched. This CDR3 is 15 amino acids long. In DNA, the CDR3 is TGCGCCAGCAGCTTGGCTGGACAGGGGATCACTGAAGCTTTCTTT. This translates into CASSLAGQGITEAFF. The full variable domain, with the rest looked up from reference TRBV5-1 and TRBJ1-1, is KAGVTQTPRYLIKTRGQQVTLSCSPISGHRSVSWYQQTPGQGLQFLFEYFSETQRNKGNFPGRFSGRQFSNSRSEMNVSTLELGDSALYLCASSLAGQGITEAFFGQGTRLTVV.

The V call is TRBV19, the J call TRBJ1-4; the D is unclear. Germline CDR1 is LNHDA and CDR2 is SQIVND (reference sequence). This CDR3 region has 15 residues. Deletions cut 5 bases from V and 4 bases from J, with 14 bases between. The CDR3 DNA follows: TGTGCCAGTAGTCAATACGGGGAGAATAATGAAAAACTGTTTTTT. It specifies CASSQYGENNEKLFF.

The J gene is TRBJ2-7, the V gene TRBV6-5; D gene uncertain. V shed 2 bases and J shed 1 base, with 9 bases lying between them. This CDR3 contains 14 residues. Per the germline V gene, CDR1 is MNHEY and CDR2 is SVGAGI. The CDR3 region is CASSYGGVSYEQYF. In nucleotides, the CDR3 is TGTGCCAGCAGTTACGGTGGCGTATCCTACGAGCAGTACTTC.

This rearrangement joins TRBV29-1 to TRBJ1-1; the D is unclear. In germline, CDR1 is SQVTM, CDR2 ANQGSEA. The CDR3 has 10 residues. Trimming cost V 4 bases and J 3 bases, with 3 bases left between them. This chain's CDR3 is CSVGDTEAFF. The CDR3 bases are TGCAGCGTTGGAGACACTGAAGCTTTCTTT.

The CDR3 coding sequence is TGTGCCACCAGCGCGGGACAGGGGGTTAACAATGAGCAGTTCTTC. It specifies CATSAGQGVNNEQFF. The gene calls are TRBV15 and TRBJ2-1; TRBD1 aligns across 11 bases. V dropped 5 bases and J dropped 5; count of bases not matched to a gene: 5. CDR1 and CDR2 from the germline V gene are LNHNV and YYDKDF (reference sequence). The CDR3 has 15 amino acids. Drawing the rest from reference TRBV15 and TRBJ2-1, the complete variable domain is DAMVIQNPRYQVTQFGKPVTLSCSQTLNHNVMYWYQQKSSQAPKLLFHYYDKDFNNEADTPDNFQSRRPNTSFCFLDIRSPGLGDTAMYLCATSAGQGVNNEQFFGPGTRLTVL.

The genes are TRBV5-5 and TRBJ1-4; a possible D gene is TRBD1 (6 bases). This CDR3 is built from 14 residues. The germline V and J ends were trimmed by 0 bases and 6 bases, with 9 bases remaining between them. Germline loops: CDR1 SGHKS, CDR2 YYEKEE (reference sequence). CDR3 amino acids: CASSLDRVDEKLFF. In DNA, the CDR3 is TGTGCCAGCAGCTTGGACAGGGTCGATGAAAAACTGTTTTTT.

The genes are TRBV11-2 and TRBJ1-2, with D tentatively TRBD1 (5 bases). Trimming pared 2 bases from V and 2 bases from J, leaving 6 bases between. CDR1 is SGHAT, CDR2 FQNNGV, per germline. This CDR3 is built from 13 residues. Written as DNA, the CDR3 is TGTGCCAGCAGCTTATACAGGAACTATGGCTACACCTTC. This encodes CASSLYRNYGYTF.

The chain recombines TRBV5-1 with TRBJ1-2, with 9 positions matching TRBD1. The V segment lost 4 bases and the J segment 4 bases; nucleotides outside the gene matches: 5. This CDR3 has 14 residues. The germline V gene encodes CDR1 SGHRS and CDR2 YFSETQ. The chain's CDR3 is CASSVTGGTYGYTF. The CDR3 bases are TGCGCCAGCAGCGTCACAGGGGGCACCTATGGCTACACCTTC. The variable domain in full, with the rest retrieved from reference TRBV5-1 and TRBJ1-2, is KAGVTQTPRYLIKTRGQQVTLSCSPISGHRSVSWYQQTPGQGLQFLFEYFSETQRNKGNFPGRFSGRQFSNSRSEMNVSTLELGDSALYLCASSVTGGTYGYTFGSGTRLTVV.

V is TRBV7-3 and J is TRBJ2-7; perhaps TRBD1 as D (5 bases). Looked up from germline, CDR1 is SGHTA and CDR2 is FQGTGA. This CDR3 is 15 amino acids long. Trimming shortened V by 2 bases and J by 0 bases, and 11 bases separated the two germline ends. The CDR3 nucleotides are TGTGCCAGCAGCTTATCAGCAGGGATCTCCTACGAGCAGTACTTC. Encoded protein: CASSLSAGISYEQYF.

The V gene is TRBV29-1, the J gene TRBJ2-7; weak D call: TRBD2 (7 bases). Germline V lookup: CDR1 SQVTM, CDR2 ANQGSEA. This CDR3 region has 13 residues. V lost 4 bases and J 2 bases, leaving 12 bases between the germline ends. CDR3 nucleotides: TGCAGCGTTGGATCCGGGGGGCCCTACGAGCAGTACTTC. Translation: CSVGSGGPYEQYF.

V and J are TRBV3-1 (or the pseudogene TRBV3-2) and TRBJ1-3; no firm D call. Germline V gives CDR1 LGHDT, CDR2 YNNKEL (reference sequence). The CDR3 has 15 residues. V gave up 4 bases and J gave up 0 bases, with 10 bases separating them. The chain's CDR3 is CASSPAMCSGNTIYF. The CDR3 bases are TGTGCCAGCAGCCCTGCTATGTGCTCTGGAAACACCATATATTTT.

The rearrangement uses TRBV19 and TRBJ1-5, with 10 positions matching TRBD1. V gave up 10 bases and J gave up 2 bases; unmatched junction bases: 2. Germline-derived CDR1 and CDR2 are LNHDA and SQIVND (reference sequence). The CDR3 totals 13 residues. CDR3 nucleotides: TGTGCCATGGGGACAGGGGGCAATCAGCCCCAGCATTTT. Translated, it gives CAMGTGGNQPQHF. Complete variable domain (other parts from reference TRBV19 and TRBJ1-5): DGGITQSPKYLFRKEGQNVTLSCEQNLNHDAMYWYRQDPGQGLRLIYYSQIVNDFQKGDIAEGYSVSREKKESFPLTVTSAQKNPTAFYLCAMGTGGNQPQHFGDGTRLSIL.

The chain is built from TRBV9 and TRBJ2-7; either TRBD1 or TRBD2 may supply D (6 bases each). Per the germline V gene, CDR1 is SGDLS and CDR2 is YYNGEE. There are 12 residues in the CDR3. V shed 3 bases and J shed 6 bases, with 10 bases lying between them. This chain's CDR3 is CASSGGGREQYF. In nucleotides, the CDR3 is TGTGCCAGCAGCGGAGGGGGGCGCGAGCAGTACTTC.

The chain has TRBV4-1 and TRBJ1-4; D perhaps matches TRBD1 (5 bases). Trimming took off 1 base at V and 0 bases at J, with 6 bases between the two ends. Germline V CDR1 and CDR2: MGHRA, YSYEKL. CDR3 length: 15 amino acids. The CDR3 sequence is CASSQGDATNEKLFF. CDR3 DNA sequence: TGCGCCAGCAGCCAAGGGGACGCAACTAATGAAAAACTGTTTTTT.

V usage is TRBV28 and J usage is TRBJ1-6; TRBD1 matches at 7 bases. V trimming: 3 bases; J trimming: 8 bases; junction bases outside the gene matches: 7. The CDR3 totals 15 residues. Germline V gene data show CDR1 as MDHEN and CDR2 as SYDVKM. CDR3 residues: CASSLTGIGDSPLHF. For the CDR3, the DNA is TGTGCCAGCAGTTTGACAGGGATCGGCGATTCACCCCTCCACTTT.

This clone was seen once. The chain has TRBV5-1 and TRBJ2-3; 8 bases are shared with TRBD2. This CDR3 has 14 amino acids. J was trimmed by 0 bases and V by 7 bases; bases with no gene match: 4. Germline CDR1 SGHRS, CDR2 YFSETQ. The CDR3 nucleotides read TGCGCCAGCCGGAAGCGGGGGAGCACAGATACGCAGTATTTT. Residues: CASRKRGSTDTQYF.

The genes are TRBV7-2 and TRBJ1-2; D gene ambiguous. Germline V lookup: CDR1 SGHTA, CDR2 FQGNSA. The CDR3 totals 15 residues. Deletions cut 2 bases from V and 2 bases from J, with 12 bases between. The CDR3 DNA reads TGTGCCAGCAGCTTAAAATCTCGGTCAAACTATGGCTACACCTTC. This translates into CASSLKSRSNYGYTF.

The chain joins TRBV11-2 to TRBJ2-7; D remains unclear. There are 16 residues in the CDR3. Germline V gives CDR1 SGHAT, CDR2 FQNNGV. With 5 bases removed from V and 3 bases from J, the gap between germline ends came to 20 bases. The CDR3 nucleotides are TGTGCCAGCAGCACCCCACGGTTTTCGCCCCGCTACGAGCAGTACTTC. This encodes CASSTPRFSPRYEQYF.

The V call is TRBV24-1, the J call TRBJ2-7; 7 bases are shared with TRBD1. The V and J ends lost 4 bases and 4 bases, in that order; junction bases with no gene match: 3. Germline V gene sequence: CDR1 KGHDR, CDR2 SFDVKD. The CDR3 spans 13 residues. Written as DNA, the CDR3 is TGTGCCACCAGTGACATCAGGGGGTACGAGCAGTACTTC. Its translation: CATSDIRGYEQYF.

The table lists this clone with a few counts. The rearrangement uses TRBV2 and TRBJ2-5, with D uncertain. In germline, CDR1 is SNHLY, CDR2 FYNNEI. The CDR3 sequence is 12 residues long. V was cut by 6 bases and J by 5 bases, with 10 bases left in between. The CDR3 bases are TGTGCCAGCAGGGAAATAATGGAGACCCAGTACTTC. This encodes CASREIMETQYF.

The chain recombines TRBV27 with TRBJ2-7, with TRBD2 matching over 7 bases. Germline CDR1 MNHEY, CDR2 SMNVEV (reference sequence). V lost 4 bases and J lost 6; bases outside the gene matches: 15. The length of the CDR3 is 16 residues. The CDR3 loop is CASSSPAGERGSEQYF. CDR3 bases: TGTGCCAGCAGTTCCCCCGCAGGTGAGCGGGGCAGCGAGCAGTACTTC.

This clone was found a few times. This chain joins TRBV19 and TRBJ1-4, with D unresolved. The CDR3 is 15 residues long. Germline V gene lookup returns CDR1 LNHDA and CDR2 SQIVND (reference sequence). V was shortened by 7 bases and J by 8 bases, with 20 bases between the two germline ends. CDR3 region: CASTLRGGETEKLFF. In nucleotides, the CDR3 is TGTGCCAGTACCCTCCGGGGAGGCGAAACCGAAAAACTGTTTTTT. Full variable domain (rest looked up from reference TRBV19 and TRBJ1-4): DGGITQSPKYLFRKEGQNVTLSCEQNLNHDAMYWYRQDPGQGLRLIYYSQIVNDFQKGDIAEGYSVSREKKESFPLTVTSAQKNPTAFYLCASTLRGGETEKLFFGSGTQLSVL.

This sequence joins TRBV7-2 and TRBJ2-2, with 11 bases aligning to TRBD2. The CDR3 has 17 amino acids. The junction had 9 bases not matched to a gene; V was cut back by 2 bases and J by 7 bases. CDR1 SGHTA and CDR2 FQGNSA come from the germline V gene. CDR3 residues: CASSLMGSGRAGGELFF. The CDR3 bases are TGTGCCAGCAGCTTAATGGGTAGCGGGAGGGCCGGCGGGGAGCTGTTTTTT.

This chain connects TRBV4-3 to TRBJ1-2; D may be TRBD1 (6 bases). The V end lost 0 bases, the J end lost 4 bases, and 9 bases lay between the germline ends. The CDR3 length is 14 residues. CDR1 is LGHNA and CDR2 is YSLEER in the germline V gene. In DNA, the CDR3 is TGCGCCAGCAGCCAAGAGGGACACGGCTATGGCTACACCTTC. Translating gives CASSQEGHGYGYTF.

V and J are TRBV4-2 and TRBJ1-5, with 10 bases aligning to TRBD1. V was pared by 1 base and J by 4 bases, with 4 bases of the junction left unmatched. The length of the CDR3 is 16 residues. The germline V gene encodes CDR1 LGHNA and CDR2 YNFKEQ. CDR3 DNA sequence: TGTGCCAGCAGCCAAGGTCTGGGACAGGGGAATCAGCCCCAGCATTTT. Amino acid sequence: CASSQGLGQGNQPQHF.

The CDR3 nucleotides are TGTGCCAGCAGTATATTACAGGGATCCGTCAATGAGCAGTTCTTC. Translating gives CASSILQGSVNEQFF. The V call is TRBV27, the J call TRBJ2-1; D might be TRBD1 (6 bases). V lost 5 bases and J lost 6, with 17 bases in between. The CDR3 has 15 amino acids. CDR1 is MNHEY and CDR2 is SMNVEV in the germline V gene (reference sequence).

The V gene is TRBV7-2, the J gene TRBJ2-6, with a weak D call TRBD2 (5 bases). Trimming pared 4 bases from V and 4 bases from J, leaving 14 bases between. CDR1 and CDR2 from the germline V gene are SGHTA and FQGNSA. The CDR3 is made up of 16 amino acids. The CDR3 sequence is CASSSIRTSGANVLTF. CDR3 sequence (DNA): TGTGCCAGCAGCTCCATCAGGACTTCGGGGGCCAACGTCCTGACTTTC.